The clone carrying this T cell receptor beta chain came up once. These data originate in a study of blood T cell repertoires in COVID-19. Study as a whole: PBMCs, B-cell-depleted T cells, or T cells provided the cDNA or gDNA that made up the material.

Methods used by the authors: Estimates of nucleated cell counts were drawn from the amplification of reference gene primers. Clones were sequenced by immunoSEQ multiplex PCR, and TCRdb holds only the in-frame ones, with some missing. D and trimming were read from the DNA, whereas the V and J calls and clone size are those reported in that table. The sample lists about 150,000 clones, about 77% seen once, with over 11% in the top ten. The trim removed 0 bases at V and 7 bases at J, leaving 9 bases unmatched. Germline CDR1 SGHKS, CDR2 YYEKEE (reference sequence). This CDR3 contains 15 residues. The source of this sequence is an elderly woman with acute or convalescent COVID-19. The chain carries TRBV5-5 and TRBJ2-5; 7 positions match TRBD1. Sequenced sample: peripheral blood. The CDR3 sequence: CASSLGQGLMGTQYF. The CDR3 region has the DNA TGTGCCAGCAGCTTGGGACAGGGTCTAATGGGGACCCAGTACTTC.